This TCR beta chain stems from a study of cytomegalovirus exposure and HLA in healthy donors. Study findings and constraints: Immune exposure data for these donors was limited to CMV serostatus. What a later analysis showed was that several of the most significant clusters appeared linked to common viral pathogens.

With regard to this clone: Its matching antigen is unknown.

Germline V gives CDR1 LNHDA, CDR2 SQIVND (reference sequence). V gave up 1 base and J gave up 5 bases, with 14 bases separating them. The CDR3 is made up of 15 amino acids. PCR involved 60 Vbeta and 13 Jbeta primers. Sequencing used immunoSEQ multiplex PCR; TCRdb keeps in-frame clones, though not all of them. The sample yields 150,000 or so clones, 80% to 90% seen once. Sequenced: PBMCs. The chain uses TRBV19 and TRBJ2-5, with TRBD2 as a possible D gene (5 bases). The receptor comes from a woman younger than 35 in good health and CMV-seropositive. Here the CDR3 DNA reads TGTGCCAGTAGTATAGGAGGGCGGAGTTTCGAGACCCAGTACTTC. Translated, it gives CASSIGGRSFETQYF.